This passage covers 30 T cell receptor beta chains from one sample sequenced in a study of early T cells in non-severe SARS-CoV-2 infection. Each CDR3 protein is one row after TCRdb ran MiXCR on the 5' RACE reads. The sample includes 85,000 to 100,000 distinct CDR3 sequences, roughly 17% of them seen just once. The starting material was whole blood, obtained at baseline. The receptors stem from an adult who was a healthcare worker with PCR-confirmed SARS-CoV-2 infection or an uninfected control (not recorded which).

This clonotype was found a few times. The chain couples TRBV28 to TRBJ1-5; unclear D gene. The germline V and J ends were trimmed by 4 bases and 0 bases, with 4 bases remaining between them. The CDR3 spans 13 residues. Per the germline V gene, CDR1 is MDHEN and CDR2 is SYDVKM. In DNA form, the CDR3 reads TGTGCCAGCAGTTGGGATAGCAATCAGCCCCAGCATTTT. Translated: CASSWDSNQPQHF.

V gene TRBV28 combines with J gene TRBJ2-3, with D possibly being TRBD2 (5 bases). Trimming removed 4 bases at V and 0 bases at J, with 14 bases between. The CDR3 spans 16 residues. Germline values: CDR1 MDHEN, CDR2 SYDVKM. In DNA form, the CDR3 reads TGTGCCAGCAGTTCAATAGGTTCGGGAAGCACAGATACGCAGTATTTT. The encoded protein is CASSSIGSGSTDTQYF.

This clonotype was seen only a few times. The genes are TRBV19 and TRBJ1-5, with D uncertain. This CDR3 contains 12 residues. Germline assignment: CDR1 LNHDA and CDR2 SQIVND (reference sequence). V was cut by 10 bases and J by 3 bases, with 10 bases left in between. The CDR3 loop reads CATREVNQPQHF. As DNA, the CDR3 is TGTGCCACCCGGGAGGTCAATCAGCCCCAGCATTTT.

Only a few counts were recorded for this clonotype. The CDR3 DNA sequence: TGTGCCAGCAGCGGGACGGATTTAGCCAAAAACATTCAGTACTTC. Its protein product is CASSGTDLAKNIQYF. V gene TRBV12-3 or TRBV12-4 combines with J gene TRBJ2-4; D is possibly TRBD1 or TRBD2 (5 bases each). There are 15 residues in the CDR3. Trimming removed 6 bases at V and 0 bases at J, with 12 bases between.

This clonotype has a handful of counts. The V and J genes are TRBV28 and TRBJ2-7; possible D gene TRBD2, 6 bases. Germline V gives CDR1 MDHEN, CDR2 SYDVKM. The CDR3 totals 12 residues. The V end lost 6 bases, the J end lost 3 bases, and 9 bases lay between the germline ends. The CDR3 loop reads CASRGGIYEQYF. The CDR3 region has the DNA TGTGCCAGCAGGGGGGGTATCTACGAGCAGTACTTC.

In this sample, this clonotype turned up many times. This chain uses TRBV5-8 with TRBJ1-2; 7 bases fit TRBD1. The J segment lost 9 bases and the V segment lost 4 bases, leaving 6 bases of the junction unmatched. Germline-derived CDR1 and CDR2 are SGHTS and YDEGEE. This CDR3 is built from 12 residues. CDR3 loop: CASSKSTGSYTF. In DNA, the CDR3 is TGTGCCAGCAGCAAGTCGACAGGGAGCTACACCTTC.

This rearrangement joins TRBV12-3 or TRBV12-4 to TRBJ2-1, with D unclear. With 6 bases removed from V and 5 bases from J, the gap between germline ends came to 14 bases. The length of the CDR3 is 14 residues. The CDR3 region is CASRPYRRDNEQFF. DNA of the CDR3: TGTGCCAGCAGGCCTTACCGAAGAGACAATGAGCAGTTCTTC.

As concerns this clonotype: This may be a read error: a much more frequent sequence differs by one nucleotide. The chain joins TRBV29-1 to TRBJ1-3; D might be TRBD1 (6 bases). This CDR3 has 13 amino acids. Trimming took off 6 bases at V and 2 bases at J, with 11 bases between the two ends. Germline V gene data show CDR1 as SQVTM and CDR2 as ANQGSEA. The CDR3 nucleotides read TGCAGCGTGCAACAGGGCACTGGAAACACCATATATTTT. Protein: CSVQQGTGNTIYF. The variable domain in full, completed from reference TRBV29-1 and TRBJ1-3, reads SAVISQKPSRDICQRGTSLTIQCQVDSQVTMMFWYRQQPGQSLTLIATANQGSEATYESGFVIDKFPISRPNLTFSTLTVSNMSPEDSSIYLCSVQQGTGNTIYFGEGSWLTVV.

This chain joins TRBV9 and TRBJ2-7, with D tentatively TRBD1 or TRBD2 (5 bases each). In germline, CDR1 is SGDLS, CDR2 YYNGEE. This CDR3 has 14 amino acids. V lost 3 bases and J lost 3, with 13 bases in between. The CDR3 is CASSEGPADYEQYF. CDR3 DNA: TGTGCCAGCAGCGAGGGACCGGCGGACTACGAGCAGTACTTC.

This clonotype came up a few times. The chain links TRBV11-2 to TRBJ2-1, with D possibly TRBD2 on 6 matching bases. This CDR3 is built from 15 residues. Germline lookup yields CDR1 SGHAT and CDR2 FQNNGV. V lost 5 bases to trimming and J lost 2 bases, with 13 bases between them. The DNA for the CDR3 is TGTGCCAGCAGCCTAATCGGGAGCACCTACAATGAGCAGTTCTTC. Its translation is CASSLIGSTYNEQFF.

There are a few counts of this clonotype. The rearrangement links TRBV6-2 or TRBV6-3 to TRBJ2-7; D unresolved. The V and J ends lost 1 base and 1 base respectively, with 5 bases between them. The germline V gene encodes CDR1 MNHEY and CDR2 SVGEGT. The CDR3 length is 13 residues. CDR3 protein: CASSYYWSYEQYF. The CDR3 nucleotides read TGTGCCAGCAGTTACTACTGGTCCTACGAGCAGTACTTC.

This rearrangement joins TRBV18 to TRBJ1-6; TRBD1 matches at 10 bases. This CDR3 has 15 residues. V lost 4 bases to trimming and J lost 8 bases; unmatched junction nucleotides: 5. Looked up from germline, CDR1 is KGHSH and CDR2 is LQKENI. CDR3 protein: CASSLGQGVHSPLHF. The CDR3 coding sequence is TGTGCCAGCTCACTCGGACAGGGGGTACATTCACCCCTCCACTTT.

The rearrangement links TRBV7-6 to TRBJ2-7, with 8 bases lining up with TRBD2. V lost 2 bases to trimming and J lost 5 bases; unmatched junction nucleotides: 5. The CDR3 sequence is 14 residues long. Germline assignment: CDR1 SGHVS and CDR2 FNYEAQ. The CDR3 loop reads CASSLNSGRHEQYF. In nucleotides, the CDR3 is TGTGCCAGCAGCTTAAACAGCGGGAGACACGAGCAGTACTTC.

CDR3 residues: CAELVDNEQFF. The CDR3 DNA follows: TGTGCAGAACTGGTGGACAATGAGCAGTTCTTC. V and J are TRBV12-3 or TRBV12-4 and TRBJ2-1, with D unresolved. This CDR3 comprises 11 residues.

The chain employs TRBV24-1 and TRBJ2-7; D perhaps matches TRBD1 (6 bases). Germline V gene data show CDR1 as KGHDR and CDR2 as SFDVKD. The CDR3 spans 17 residues. V lost 8 bases, J lost 0 bases, and 22 bases lay in between. The CDR3 sequence is CATTHREVCSVSYEQYF. The CDR3 DNA sequence: TGTGCCACCACCCACAGGGAAGTTTGTAGCGTCTCCTACGAGCAGTACTTC.

This clonotype was observed at least ten times. The CDR3: CASSHDRDKSEKLFF. DNA of the CDR3: TGCGCCAGCAGCCATGATAGGGACAAGTCTGAAAAACTGTTTTTT. V gene TRBV4-1 combines with J gene TRBJ1-4, with D possibly being TRBD1 (6 bases). This CDR3 comprises 15 residues. Trimming shortened V by 3 bases and J by 7 bases, and 15 bases separated the two germline ends. Germline CDR1 MGHRA, CDR2 YSYEKL.

The chain recombines TRBV19 with TRBJ2-4; D remains ambiguous. This CDR3 spans 15 amino acids. Per the germline V gene, CDR1 is LNHDA and CDR2 is SQIVND (reference sequence). Trimming removed 3 bases from V and 3 bases from J, with 12 bases in between. The CDR3 loop is CASSIGTWDKNIQYF. Here the CDR3 DNA reads TGTGCCAGTAGTATTGGCACCTGGGACAAAAACATTCAGTACTTC.

The table lists this clonotype with a few counts. This rearrangement joins TRBV18 to TRBJ1-6, with TRBD1 matching over 7 bases. V dropped 2 bases and J dropped 10; count of bases not matched to a gene: 14. The CDR3 runs 17 residues. Germline values: CDR1 KGHSH, CDR2 LQKENI. CDR3 coding DNA: TGTGCCAGCTCACCAGATCGGCCAGGTGTAGGGGGCTCACCCCTCCACTTT. Translating gives CASSPDRPGVGGSPLHF.

This sequence joins TRBV27 and TRBJ2-2; D remains unclear. CDR3 length equals 14 residues. Trimming took off 6 bases at V and 2 bases at J, with 10 bases between the two ends. CDR1 MNHEY and CDR2 SMNVEV come from the germline V gene (reference sequence). The CDR3 nucleotides read TGTGCCAGCAGCCCCTGGGTTAACACCGGGGAGCTGTTTTTT. This codes for CASSPWVNTGELFF.

This chain uses TRBV6-4 with TRBJ2-1; a possible D gene is TRBD2 (6 bases). Germline V gene lookup returns CDR1 MRHNA and CDR2 SNTAGT. Trimming took off 4 bases at V and 8 bases at J, with 15 bases between the two ends. The CDR3 length is 14 residues. The CDR3 sequence: CASSVGTSRHEQFF. DNA of the CDR3: TGTGCCAGCAGTGTTGGTACTAGCAGGCATGAGCAGTTCTTC.

In its sample, this clonotype was seen many times. J is TRBJ2-1 and V is TRBV7-9; the match to TRBD2 covers 7 bases. Germline values: CDR1 SEHNR, CDR2 FQNEAQ (reference sequence). The CDR3 sequence is 15 residues long. V lost 2 bases, J lost 7 bases, and 8 bases stayed unmatched. The CDR3 sequence: CASSLLSGMGNEQFF. CDR3 nucleotides: TGTGCCAGCAGCTTATTAAGCGGGATGGGGAATGAGCAGTTCTTC.

The J gene is TRBJ2-3, the V gene TRBV7-2; 12 nucleotides align to TRBD2. V shed 5 bases and J 6 bases; nucleotides not matched to a gene: 15. The CDR3 consists of 18 residues. Germline-derived CDR1 and CDR2 are SGHTA and FQGNSA. CDR3 in amino acids: CASSIPRTSGKRRDTQYF. The DNA for the CDR3 is TGTGCCAGCAGCATCCCACGGACTAGCGGGAAAAGAAGGGATACGCAGTATTTT.

This clonotype was detected only a few times. V gene TRBV7-9 combines with J gene TRBJ2-1; D assignment may be TRBD1 or TRBD2 (5 bases each). This CDR3 is 13 amino acids long. V was clipped by 5 bases and J by 14 bases, with 19 bases between them. Looked up from germline, CDR1 is SEHNR and CDR2 is FQNEAQ (reference sequence). CDR3 sequence (DNA): TGTGCCAGCAGCCCAGCCCCTACTTGGGGGAAGTTCTTC. It is translated as CASSPAPTWGKFF.

This clonotype occurred a few times. The chain joins TRBV3-2 to TRBJ2-7; the listed D gene, TRBD1, was not tested against the DNA. TRBV3-2 has pseudogene status. The CDR3 totals 14 residues. As DNA, the CDR3 is TGTGCCAGCAGCTGGAGGGGGGCGAGAAACGAGCAGTACTTC. Its translation is CASSWRGARNEQYF.

This clonotype was counted ten times or more. The rearrangement joins TRBV28 to TRBJ2-5; tentatively, D is TRBD1 or TRBD2 (5 bases each). V lost 3 bases to trimming and J lost 11 bases, with 10 bases between them. The CDR3 extends over 11 amino acids. Looked up from germline, CDR1 is MDHEN and CDR2 is SYDVKM. CDR3 sequence reads: CASSFRGAQYF. The CDR3 DNA follows: TGTGCCAGCAGTTTTAGGGGAGCACAGTACTTC.

This clonotype was found a few times. The gene calls are TRBV7-9 and TRBJ1-2; possible D gene TRBD1, 6 bases. The CDR3 has 16 amino acids. The V end was cut by 5 bases, the J end by 6 bases, with 22 bases between. Germline V gene sequence: CDR1 SEHNR, CDR2 FQNEAQ (reference sequence). DNA for the CDR3: TGTGCCAGCAGCCCCTTTTTTCGGACAGAGGAAGATGGCTACACCTTC. Its protein is CASSPFFRTEEDGYTF.

The chain combines TRBV12-3 or TRBV12-4 with TRBJ2-5; D gene uncertain. V shed 6 bases and J shed 5 bases, with 10 bases lying between them. The length of the CDR3 is 12 residues. The CDR3 coding sequence is TGTGCCAGCAGCACAAGACCCGAGACCCAGTACTTC. It yields the protein CASSTRPETQYF.

This clonotype was counted at least ten times. V gene TRBV6-1 combines with J gene TRBJ2-7; D gene unclear. There are 15 residues in the CDR3. Trimming left V 5 bases short and J 0 bases short, with 14 bases between. The germline gives CDR1 MNHNS, CDR2 SASEGT. CDR3 bases: TGTGCCAGCAGTCGAAAGTCCTTGAGCTCCTACGAGCAGTACTTC. The encoded protein is CASSRKSLSSYEQYF.

This clonotype has only a few counts. The rearrangement uses TRBV28 and TRBJ2-4; D is undetermined. Trimming stripped 5 bases from V and 1 base from J, with 15 bases between. The germline V gene encodes CDR1 MDHEN and CDR2 SYDVKM. CDR3 length: 16 residues. The CDR3 nucleotides are TGTGCCAGCAGTCCCGTTGCGGCCTTGGCCAAAAACATTCAGTACTTC. Amino acids: CASSPVAALAKNIQYF.

In this sample, this clonotype turned up a few times. This chain connects TRBV20-1 to TRBJ2-7; 10 nucleotides align to TRBD2. This CDR3 contains 14 residues. V gave up 5 bases and J gave up 2 bases; unmatched junction bases: 6. Germline V gives CDR1 DFQATT, CDR2 SNEGSKA (reference sequence). CDR3 sequence reads: CSAYSGRPPYEQYF. The CDR3 coding sequence is TGCAGTGCTTATAGCGGGAGGCCTCCCTACGAGCAGTACTTC.